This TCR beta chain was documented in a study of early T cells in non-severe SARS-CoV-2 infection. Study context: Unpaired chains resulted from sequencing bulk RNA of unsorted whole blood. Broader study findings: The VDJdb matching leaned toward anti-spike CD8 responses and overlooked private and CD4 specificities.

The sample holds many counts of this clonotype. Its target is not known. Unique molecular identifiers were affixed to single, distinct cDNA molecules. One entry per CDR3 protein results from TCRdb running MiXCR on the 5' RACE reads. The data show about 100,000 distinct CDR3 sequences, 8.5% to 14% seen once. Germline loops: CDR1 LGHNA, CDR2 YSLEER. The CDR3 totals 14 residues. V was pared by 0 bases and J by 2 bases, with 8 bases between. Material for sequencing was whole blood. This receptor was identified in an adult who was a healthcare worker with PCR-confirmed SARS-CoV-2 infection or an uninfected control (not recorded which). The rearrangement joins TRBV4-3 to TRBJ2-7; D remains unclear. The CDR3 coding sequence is TGCGCCAGCAGCCAAGATCTGGGGACCTACGAGCAGTACTTC. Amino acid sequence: CASSQDLGTYEQYF.